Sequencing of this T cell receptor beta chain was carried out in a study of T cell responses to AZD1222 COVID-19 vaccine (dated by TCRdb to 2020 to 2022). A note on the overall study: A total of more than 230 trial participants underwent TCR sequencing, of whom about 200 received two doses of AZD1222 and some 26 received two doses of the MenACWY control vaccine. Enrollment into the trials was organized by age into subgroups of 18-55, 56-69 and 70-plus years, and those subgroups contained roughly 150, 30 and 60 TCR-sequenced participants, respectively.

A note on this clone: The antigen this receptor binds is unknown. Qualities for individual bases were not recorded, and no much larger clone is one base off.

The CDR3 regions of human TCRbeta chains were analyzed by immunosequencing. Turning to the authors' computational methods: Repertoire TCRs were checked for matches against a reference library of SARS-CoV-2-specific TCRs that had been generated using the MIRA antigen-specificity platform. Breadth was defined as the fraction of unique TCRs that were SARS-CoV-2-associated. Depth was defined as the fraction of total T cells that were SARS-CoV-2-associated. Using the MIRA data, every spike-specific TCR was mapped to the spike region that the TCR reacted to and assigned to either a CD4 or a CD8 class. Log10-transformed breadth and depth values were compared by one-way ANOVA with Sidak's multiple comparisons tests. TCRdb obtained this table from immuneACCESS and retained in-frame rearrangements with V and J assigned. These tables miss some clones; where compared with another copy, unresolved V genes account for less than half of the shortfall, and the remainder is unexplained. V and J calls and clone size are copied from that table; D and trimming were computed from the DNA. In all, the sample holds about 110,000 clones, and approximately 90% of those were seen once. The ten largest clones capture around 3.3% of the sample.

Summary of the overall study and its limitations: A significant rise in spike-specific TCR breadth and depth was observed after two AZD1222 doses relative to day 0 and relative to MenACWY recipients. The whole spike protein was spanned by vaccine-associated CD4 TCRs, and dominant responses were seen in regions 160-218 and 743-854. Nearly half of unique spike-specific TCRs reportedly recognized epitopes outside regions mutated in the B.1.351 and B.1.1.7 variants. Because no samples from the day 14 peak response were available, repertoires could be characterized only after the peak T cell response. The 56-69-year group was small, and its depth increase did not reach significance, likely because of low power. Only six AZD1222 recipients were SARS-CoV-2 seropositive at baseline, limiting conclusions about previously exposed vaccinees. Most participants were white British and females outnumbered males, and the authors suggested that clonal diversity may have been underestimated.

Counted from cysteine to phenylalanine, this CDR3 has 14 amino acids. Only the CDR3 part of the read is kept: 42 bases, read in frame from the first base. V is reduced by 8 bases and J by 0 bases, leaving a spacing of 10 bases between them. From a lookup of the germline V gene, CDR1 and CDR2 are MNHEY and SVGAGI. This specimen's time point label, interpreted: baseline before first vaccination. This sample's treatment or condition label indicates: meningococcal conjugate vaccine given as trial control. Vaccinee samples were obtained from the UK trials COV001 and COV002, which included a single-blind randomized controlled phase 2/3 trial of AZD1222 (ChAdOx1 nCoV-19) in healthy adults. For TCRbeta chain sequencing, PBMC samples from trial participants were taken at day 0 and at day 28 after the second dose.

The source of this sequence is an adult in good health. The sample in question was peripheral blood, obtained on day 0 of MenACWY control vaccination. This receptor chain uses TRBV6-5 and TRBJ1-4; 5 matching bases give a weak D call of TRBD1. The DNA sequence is TGTGCCAGCCTATGGGGGGCAACTAATGAAAAACTGTTTTTT. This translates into CASLWGATNEKLFF.